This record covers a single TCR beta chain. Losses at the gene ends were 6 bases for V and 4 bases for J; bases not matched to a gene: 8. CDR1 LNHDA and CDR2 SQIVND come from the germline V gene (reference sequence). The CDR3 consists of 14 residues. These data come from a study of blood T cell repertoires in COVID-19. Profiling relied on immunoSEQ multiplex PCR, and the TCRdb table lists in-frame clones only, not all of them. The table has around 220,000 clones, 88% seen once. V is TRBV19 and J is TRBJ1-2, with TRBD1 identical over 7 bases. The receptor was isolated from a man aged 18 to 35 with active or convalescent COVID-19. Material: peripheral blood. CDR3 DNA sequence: TGTGCCAGTAGGGTCGACAGGGCGGTCTATGGCTACACCTTC. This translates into CASRVDRAVYGYTF.